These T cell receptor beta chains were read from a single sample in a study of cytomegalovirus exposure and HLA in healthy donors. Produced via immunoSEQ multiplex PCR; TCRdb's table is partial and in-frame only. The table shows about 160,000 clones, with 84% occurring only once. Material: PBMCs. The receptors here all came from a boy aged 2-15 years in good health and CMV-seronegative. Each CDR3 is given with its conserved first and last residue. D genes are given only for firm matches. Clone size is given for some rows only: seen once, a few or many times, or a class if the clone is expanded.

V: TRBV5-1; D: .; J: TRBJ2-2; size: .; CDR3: CASSLVPGTNTGELFF; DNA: TGCGCCAGCAGCTTGGTCCCGGGGACGAACACCGGGGAGCTGTTTTTT
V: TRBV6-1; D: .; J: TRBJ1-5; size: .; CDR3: CAGSSLGSQPQHF; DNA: TGTGCCGGGTCCTCACTGGGCAGTCAGCCCCAGCATTTT
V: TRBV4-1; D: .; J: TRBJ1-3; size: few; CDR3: CASSQDPSTNTIYF; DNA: TGCGCCAGCAGCCAAGATCCCAGTACAAACACCATATATTTT
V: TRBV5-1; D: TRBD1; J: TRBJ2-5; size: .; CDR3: CASSLGQGFQETQYF; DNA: TGCGCCAGCAGCTTGGGACAGGGATTTCAGGAGACCCAGTACTTC
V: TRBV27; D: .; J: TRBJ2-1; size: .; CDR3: CASSFTTGEQFF; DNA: TGTGCCAGCAGTTTCACTACCGGTGAGCAGTTCTTC
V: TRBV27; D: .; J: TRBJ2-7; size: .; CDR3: CASSPPGEPYEQYF; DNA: TGTGCCAGCAGCCCCCCAGGGGAACCCTACGAGCAGTACTTC
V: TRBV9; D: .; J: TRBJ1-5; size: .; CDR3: CASSVEGNNQPQHF; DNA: TGTGCCAGCAGCGTAGAGGGGAACAATCAGCCCCAGCATTTT
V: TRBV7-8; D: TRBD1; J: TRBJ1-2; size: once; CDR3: CASSLQGAYGYTF; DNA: TGTGCCAGCAGCTTACAGGGGGCCTATGGCTACACCTTC
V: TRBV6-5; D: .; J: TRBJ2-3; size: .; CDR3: CASSYSLRSTQYF; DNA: TGTGCCAGCAGTTACTCGTTGCGGAGTACGCAGTATTTT
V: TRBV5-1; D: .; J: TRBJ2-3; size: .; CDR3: CASSLGPPASRRGTQYF; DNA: TGCGCCAGCAGCTTGGGCCCCCCCGCGAGTAGGCGCGGTACGCAGTATTTT
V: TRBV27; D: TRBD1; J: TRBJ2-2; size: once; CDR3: CASSLNRGAGELFF; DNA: TGTGCCAGCAGTTTAAACAGGGGAGCTGGGGAGCTGTTTTTT
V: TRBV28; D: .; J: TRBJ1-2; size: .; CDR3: CASTAGGGLNYGYTF; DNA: TGTGCCAGCACCGCTGGGGGGGGCTTGAACTATGGCTACACCTTC
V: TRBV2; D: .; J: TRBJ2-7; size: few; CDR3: CASSESASRGGEQYF; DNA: TGTGCCAGCAGTGAGTCGGCATCCCGAGGCGGCGAGCAGTACTTC
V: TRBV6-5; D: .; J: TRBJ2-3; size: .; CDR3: CASSRTSTDTQYF; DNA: TGTGCCAGCAGCCGGACAAGCACAGATACGCAGTATTTT
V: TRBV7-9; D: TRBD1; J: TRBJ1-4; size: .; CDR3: CASSLRQGVTTNEKLFF; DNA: TGTGCCAGCAGCTTAAGACAGGGGGTCACAACTAATGAAAAACTGTTTTTT
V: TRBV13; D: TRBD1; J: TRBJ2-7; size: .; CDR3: CASSLTGQVPYEQYF; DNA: TGTGCCAGCAGCCTCACGGGACAGGTACCCTACGAGCAGTACTTC